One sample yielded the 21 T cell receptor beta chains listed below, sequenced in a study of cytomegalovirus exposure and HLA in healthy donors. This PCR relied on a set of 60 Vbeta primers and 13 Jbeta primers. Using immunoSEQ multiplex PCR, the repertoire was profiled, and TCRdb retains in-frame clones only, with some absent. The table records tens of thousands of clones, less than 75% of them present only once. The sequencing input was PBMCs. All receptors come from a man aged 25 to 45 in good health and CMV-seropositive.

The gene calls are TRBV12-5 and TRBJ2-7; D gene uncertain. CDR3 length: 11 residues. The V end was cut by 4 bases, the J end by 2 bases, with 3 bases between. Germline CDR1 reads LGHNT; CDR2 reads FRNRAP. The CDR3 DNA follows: TGTGCTAGTGGTTCAACCTACGAGCAGTACTTC. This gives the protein CASGSTYEQYF.

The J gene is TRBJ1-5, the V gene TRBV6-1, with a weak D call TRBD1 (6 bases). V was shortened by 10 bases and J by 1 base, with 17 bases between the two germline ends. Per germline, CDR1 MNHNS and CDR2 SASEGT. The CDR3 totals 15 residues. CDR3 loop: CATEPGASSNQPQHF. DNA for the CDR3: TGTGCCACCGAACCAGGGGCTTCAAGCAATCAGCCCCAGCATTTT.

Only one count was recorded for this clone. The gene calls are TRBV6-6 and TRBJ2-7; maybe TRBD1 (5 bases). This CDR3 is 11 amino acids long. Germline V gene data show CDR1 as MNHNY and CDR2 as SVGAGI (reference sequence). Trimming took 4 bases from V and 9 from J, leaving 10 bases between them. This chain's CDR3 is CASSLDQGQYF. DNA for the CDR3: TGTGCCAGCAGTTTAGACCAGGGGCAGTACTTC.

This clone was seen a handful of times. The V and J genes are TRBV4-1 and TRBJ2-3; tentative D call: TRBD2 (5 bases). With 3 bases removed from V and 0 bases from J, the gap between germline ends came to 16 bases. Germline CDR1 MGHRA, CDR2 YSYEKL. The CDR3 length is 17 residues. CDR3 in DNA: TGCGCCAGCAGCCAGCCCCCTGAGGGCCTTAGCACAGATACGCAGTATTTT. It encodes CASSQPPEGLSTDTQYF.

CDR3 in amino acids: CASRSQGMEQYF. The CDR3 DNA is TGTGCCAGCAGGTCGCAGGGGATGGAGCAGTACTTC. The chain couples TRBV2 to TRBJ2-7, with D possibly being TRBD1 (6 bases). Trimming took off 6 bases at V and 7 bases at J, with 13 bases between the two ends. The CDR3 is 12 amino acids. Germline CDR1 is SNHLY and CDR2 is FYNNEI.

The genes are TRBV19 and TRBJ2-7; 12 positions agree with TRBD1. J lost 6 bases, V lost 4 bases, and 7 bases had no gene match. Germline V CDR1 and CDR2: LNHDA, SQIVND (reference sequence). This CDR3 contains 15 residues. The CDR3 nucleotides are TGTGCCAGTAGTAGCGGGACAGGGGGCCCCAGCGAGCAGTACTTC. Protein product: CASSSGTGGPSEQYF.

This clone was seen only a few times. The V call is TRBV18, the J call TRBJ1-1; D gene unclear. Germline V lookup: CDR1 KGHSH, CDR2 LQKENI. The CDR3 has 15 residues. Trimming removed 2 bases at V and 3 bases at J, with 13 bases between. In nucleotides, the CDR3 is TGTGCCAGCTCACCATTTGCAAGGAGGGACACTGAAGCTTTCTTT. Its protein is CASSPFARRDTEAFF.

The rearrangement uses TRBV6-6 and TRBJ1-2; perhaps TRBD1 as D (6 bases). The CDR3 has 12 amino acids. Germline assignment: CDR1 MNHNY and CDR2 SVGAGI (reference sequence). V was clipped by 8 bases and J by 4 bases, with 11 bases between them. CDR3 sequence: CASWGGPYGYTF. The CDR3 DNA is TGTGCCAGCTGGGGGGGCCCCTATGGCTACACCTTC.

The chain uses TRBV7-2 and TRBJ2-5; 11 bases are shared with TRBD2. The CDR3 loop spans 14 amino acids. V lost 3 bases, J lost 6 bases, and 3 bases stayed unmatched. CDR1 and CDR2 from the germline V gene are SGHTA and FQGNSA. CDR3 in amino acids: CASSLGLAAQTQYF. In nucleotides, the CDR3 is TGTGCCAGCAGCTTGGGACTAGCGGCCCAGACCCAGTACTTC. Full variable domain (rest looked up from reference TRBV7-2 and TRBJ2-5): GAGVSQSPSNKVTEKGKDVELRCDPISGHTALYWYRQSLGQGLEFLIYFQGNSAPDKSGLPSDRFSAERTGGSVSTLTIQRTQQEDSAVYLCASSLGLAAQTQYFGPGTRLLVL.

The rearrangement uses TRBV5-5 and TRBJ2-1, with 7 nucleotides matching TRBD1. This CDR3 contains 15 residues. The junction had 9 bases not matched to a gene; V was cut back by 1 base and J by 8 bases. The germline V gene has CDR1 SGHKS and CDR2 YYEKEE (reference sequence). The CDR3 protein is CASSLLSGGVDEQFF. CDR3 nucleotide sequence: TGTGCCAGCAGCTTGTTGTCAGGGGGAGTCGATGAGCAGTTCTTC. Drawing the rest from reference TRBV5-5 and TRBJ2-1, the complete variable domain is DAGVTQSPTHLIKTRGQQVTLRCSPISGHKSVSWYQQVLGQGPQFIFQYYEKEERGRGNFPDRFSARQFPNYSSELNVNALLLGDSALYLCASSLLSGGVDEQFFGPGTRLTVL.

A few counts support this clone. The CDR3 DNA is TGTGCCAGCAGCCCGGGGGGAGGGCAGTACGAGCAGTACTTC. Amino acids: CASSPGGGQYEQYF. The chain uses TRBV4-2 and TRBJ2-7; the match to TRBD2 covers 7 bases. The CDR3 contains 14 residues. CDR1 LGHNA and CDR2 YNFKEQ come from the germline V gene. Trimming at V came to 4 bases and at J to 4 bases, leaving 7 bases not matched to a gene.

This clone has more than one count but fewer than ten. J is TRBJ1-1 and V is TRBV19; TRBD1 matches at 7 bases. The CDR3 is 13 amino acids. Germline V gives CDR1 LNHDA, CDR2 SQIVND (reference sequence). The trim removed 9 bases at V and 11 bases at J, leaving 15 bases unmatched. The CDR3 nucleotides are TGTGCCAGCTTCAAACCGGGACAGATGTATGCTTTCTTT. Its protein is CASFKPGQMYAFF.

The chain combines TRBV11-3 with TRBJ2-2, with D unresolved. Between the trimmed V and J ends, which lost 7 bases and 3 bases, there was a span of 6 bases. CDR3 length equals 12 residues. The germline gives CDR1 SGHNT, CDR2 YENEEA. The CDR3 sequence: CASTSDTGELFF. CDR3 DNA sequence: TGTGCCAGCACCTCCGACACCGGGGAGCTGTTTTTT.

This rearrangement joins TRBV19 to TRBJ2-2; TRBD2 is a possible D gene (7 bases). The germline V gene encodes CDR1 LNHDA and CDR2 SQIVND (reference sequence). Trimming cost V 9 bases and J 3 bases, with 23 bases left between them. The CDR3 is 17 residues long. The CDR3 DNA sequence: TGTGCCAGCAGTCTGGGGGGGCCCAGGTTGGACACCGGGGAGCTGTTTTTT. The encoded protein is CASSLGGPRLDTGELFF.

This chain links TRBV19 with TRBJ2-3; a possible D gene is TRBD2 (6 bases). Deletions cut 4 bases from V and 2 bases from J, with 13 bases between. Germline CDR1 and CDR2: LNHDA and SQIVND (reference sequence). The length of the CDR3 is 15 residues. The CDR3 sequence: CASSKRRDHTDTQYF. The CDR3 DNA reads TGTGCCAGTAGTAAACGGCGGGACCACACAGATACGCAGTATTTT.

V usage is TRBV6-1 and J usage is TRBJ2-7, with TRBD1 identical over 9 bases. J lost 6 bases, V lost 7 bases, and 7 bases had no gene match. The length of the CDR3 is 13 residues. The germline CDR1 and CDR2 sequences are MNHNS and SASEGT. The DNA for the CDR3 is TGTGCCAGCACCTGGGACAGGGCCAGCGAGCAGTACTTC. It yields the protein CASTWDRASEQYF.

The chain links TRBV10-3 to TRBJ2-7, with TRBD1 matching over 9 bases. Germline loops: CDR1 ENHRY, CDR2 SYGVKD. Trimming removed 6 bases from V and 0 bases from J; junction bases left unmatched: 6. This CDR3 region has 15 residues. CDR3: CAIRGGQGVSYEQYF. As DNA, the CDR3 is TGTGCCATCAGGGGGGGACAGGGCGTCTCCTACGAGCAGTACTTC.

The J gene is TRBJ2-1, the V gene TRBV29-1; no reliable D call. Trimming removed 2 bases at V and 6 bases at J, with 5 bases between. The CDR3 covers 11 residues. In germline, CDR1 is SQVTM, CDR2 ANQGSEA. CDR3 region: CSVELANEQFF. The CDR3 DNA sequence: TGCAGCGTTGAACTGGCCAATGAGCAGTTCTTC.

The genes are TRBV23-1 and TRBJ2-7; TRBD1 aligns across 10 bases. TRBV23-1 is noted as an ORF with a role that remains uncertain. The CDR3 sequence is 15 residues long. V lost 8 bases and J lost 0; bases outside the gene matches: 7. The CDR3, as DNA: TGCGCCAGCCACTTGGGACAGGGGTCCTCCTACGAGCAGTACTTC. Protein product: CASHLGQGSSYEQYF.

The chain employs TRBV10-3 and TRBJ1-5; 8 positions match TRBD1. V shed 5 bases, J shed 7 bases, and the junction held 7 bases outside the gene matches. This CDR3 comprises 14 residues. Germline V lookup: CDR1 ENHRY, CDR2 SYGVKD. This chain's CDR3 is CAISYGQGGQPQHF. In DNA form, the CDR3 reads TGTGCCATCAGTTACGGACAGGGAGGACAGCCCCAGCATTTT.

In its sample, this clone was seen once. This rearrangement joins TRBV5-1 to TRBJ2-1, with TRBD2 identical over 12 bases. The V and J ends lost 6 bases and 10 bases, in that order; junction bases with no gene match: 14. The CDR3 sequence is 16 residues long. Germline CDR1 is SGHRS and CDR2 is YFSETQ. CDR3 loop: CASTLAPSGGAGEQFF. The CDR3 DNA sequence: TGCGCCAGCACCCTGGCCCCTAGCGGGGGGGCTGGGGAGCAGTTCTTC.